This is a list of T cell receptor beta chains from one sample in a study of human T cells and chemical hapten exposure. TCRdb ran MiXCR on the 5' RACE reads and lists one entry per CDR3 protein. The profile covers around 100,000 distinct CDR3 sequences, with roughly 18% appearing a single time and around 2.8% taken by the ten largest. Receptors originate from a human donor in good health. Each CDR3 is given with its conserved first and last residue. D genes are given only for firm matches. Expanded clones are given a class, and other clones once, few, many or no size at all.

>16|TRBJ1-1|NA|TRBV28|TRBD1
CASSLLQGAGDTEAFF
TGTGCCAGCAGTTTACTACAGGGGGCGGGGGACACTGAAGCTTTCTTT
>12|TRBJ2-3|many|TRBV6-2/TRBV6-3|NA
CASSYSPDTQYF
TGTGCCAGCAGTTACTCGCCAGATACGCAGTATTTT
>14|TRBJ2-2|NA|TRBV28|NA
CASSRRRNTGELFF
TGTGCCAGCAGTAGGAGGCGGAACACCGGGGAGCTGTTTTTT
>14|TRBJ2-3|many|TRBV20-1|NA
CSASGGRETDTQYF
TGCAGTGCTAGCGGTGGAAGGGAGACAGATACGCAGTATTTT
>16|TRBJ2-7|NA|TRBV2|NA
CASSEASRVLSYEQYF
TGTGCCAGCAGTGAAGCGTCCCGGGTGTTATCCTACGAGCAGTACTTC
>13|TRBJ1-4|few|TRBV10-3|NA
CAISVRNGEKLFF
TGTGCCATCAGTGTCAGGAATGGTGAAAAACTGTTTTTT
>16|TRBJ2-5|NA|TRBV7-2|TRBD2
CASSLETSGPQETQYF
TGTGCCAGCAGCTTAGAGACTAGCGGGCCACAAGAGACCCAGTACTTC
>16|TRBJ2-3|few|TRBV5-1|TRBD2
CASSLGSGAAPDTQYF
TGCGCCAGCAGCTTGGGGAGCGGGGCAGCCCCAGATACGCAGTATTTT
>14|TRBJ2-7|NA|TRBV27|TRBD1
CASSTRPTGDEQYF
TGTGCCAGCAGTACCCGCCCGACAGGGGACGAGCAGTACTTC
>12|TRBJ1-1|few|TRBV29-1|NA
CSVERMNTEAFF
TGCAGCGTTGAGCGCATGAACACTGAAGCTTTCTTT
>17|TRBJ2-1|NA|TRBV5-1|TRBD2
CASSSQRTSGRFNEQFF
TGCGCCAGCAGCTCGCAGAGGACTAGCGGGAGATTCAATGAGCAGTTCTTC
>16|TRBJ2-3|NA|TRBV29-1|NA
CSVEGDPPSRTDTQYF
TGCAGCGTTGAAGGGGACCCCCCAAGTCGGACAGATACGCAGTATTTT
>12|TRBJ2-7|NA|TRBV28|NA
CASSTDITEQYF
TGTGCCAGCAGTACTGACATAACCGAGCAGTACTTC
>17|TRBJ2-2|NA|TRBV11-2|NA
CASSNNRDSLNTGELFF
TGTGCCAGCAGTAATAATCGGGACTCTTTGAACACCGGGGAGCTGTTTTTT
>16|TRBJ1-1|many|TRBV29-1|TRBD1
CSVDQGQAYVDTEAFF
TGCAGCGTTGACCAGGGACAGGCCTATGTGGATACTGAAGCTTTCTTT
>13|TRBJ2-1|NA|TRBV24-1|NA
CATSRDEIDEQFF
TGTGCCACCAGCCGGGACGAAATCGATGAGCAGTTCTTC
>13|TRBJ2-7|few|TRBV5-1|NA
CASSLTGSHEQYF
TGCGCCAGCAGCTTGACAGGGTCCCACGAGCAGTACTTC
>11|TRBJ1-1|NA|TRBV20-1|NA
CSASANTEAFF
TGCAGTGCTAGCGCGAACACTGAAGCTTTCTTT
>13|TRBJ2-1|NA|TRBV12-3/TRBV12-4|NA
CASSLKGGAEQFF
TGTGCCAGCAGTTTGAAGGGCGGAGCTGAGCAGTTCTTC
>19|TRBJ2-3|NA|TRBV5-4|TRBD2
CASSLPGTSGRMGPDTQYF
TGTGCCAGCAGCTTGCCCGGGACTAGCGGGAGGATGGGGCCAGATACGCAGTATTTT
>13|TRBJ1-2|few|TRBV2|TRBD1
CASSRDRENGYTF
TGTGCCAGCAGCCGGGACAGGGAGAATGGCTACACCTTC
>18|TRBJ1-4|few|TRBV7-9|TRBD1
CASRSTGQGIATNEKLFF
TGTGCCAGCAGATCGACGGGACAGGGGATCGCAACTAATGAAAAACTGTTTTTT
>15|TRBJ1-2|few|TRBV5-1|NA
CASSVGGPRNYGYTF
TGCGCCAGCAGCGTTGGAGGTCCCCGGAACTATGGCTACACCTTC
>14|TRBJ2-7|NA|TRBV28|NA
CASSLSQVPYEQYF
TGTGCCAGCAGTTTGAGTCAGGTCCCCTACGAGCAGTACTTC
>16|TRBJ1-5|few|TRBV28|TRBD1
CASSTPDRGNNQPQHF
TGTGCCAGCAGTACCCCGGACAGGGGGAACAATCAGCCCCAGCATTTT
>15|TRBJ2-1|few|TRBV5-4|NA
CASSLEGFSYNEQFF
TGTGCCAGCAGCTTGGAAGGGTTCTCCTACAATGAGCAGTTCTTC
>20|TRBJ2-3|few|TRBV4-2|TRBD2
CASSQDSSGTPFSSTDTQYF
TGTGCCAGCAGCCAAGACTCTAGCGGAACTCCCTTTTCTAGCACAGATACGCAGTATTTT
>15|TRBJ2-3|few|TRBV11-2|NA
CASSLDRTSTDTQYF
TGTGCCAGCAGCTTAGATCGGACTAGCACAGATACGCAGTATTTT
>12|TRBJ1-6|NA|TRBV6-5|NA
CASSVLQGTLHF
TGTGCCAGCAGTGTCCTTCAGGGCACCCTCCACTTT
>16|TRBJ2-2|few|TRBV6-2/TRBV6-3|TRBD2
CASSLLAGSGTGELFF
TGTGCCAGCAGTCTATTAGCGGGATCAGGTACCGGGGAGCTGTTTTTT
>14|TRBJ1-2|NA|TRBV7-8|NA
CASSIGVSGYGYTF
TGTGCCAGCAGCATAGGGGTATCGGGCTATGGCTACACCTTC
>14|TRBJ1-5|few|TRBV27|TRBD1
CASSLYRGHQPQHF
TGTGCCAGCAGTTTATACAGGGGGCATCAGCCCCAGCATTTT
>15|TRBJ2-3|few|TRBV25-1|NA
CASSEFRGRTDTQYF
TGTGCCAGCAGTGAATTTAGGGGTCGCACAGATACGCAGTATTTT
>14|TRBJ2-5|few|TRBV2|NA
CASIRRLQQETQYF
TGTGCCAGCATTAGAAGACTCCAACAAGAGACCCAGTACTTC
>14|TRBJ2-7|many|TRBV5-1|NA
CASSRTADRYEQYF
TGCGCCAGCAGCCGGACAGCCGACCGGTACGAGCAGTACTTC
>14|TRBJ1-6|NA|TRBV12-3/TRBV12-4|NA
CASSLLGNNSPLHF
TGTGCCAGCAGTTTACTTGGGAATAATTCACCCCTCCACTTT
>15|TRBJ2-5|NA|TRBV7-9|TRBD2
CASSLHVGGEETQYF
TGTGCCAGCAGCTTGCACGTGGGAGGGGAAGAGACCCAGTACTTC
>18|TRBJ2-3|NA|TRBV27|TRBD2
CASSLGTSGRAAGGTQYF
TGTGCCAGCAGCCTTGGGACTAGCGGGAGGGCAGCCGGGGGTACGCAGTATTTT
>14|TRBJ1-1|NA|TRBV7-9|NA
CASLDVRMNTEAFF
TGTGCCAGTCTCGACGTTAGGATGAACACTGAAGCTTTCTTT
>17|TRBJ2-3|NA|TRBV19|NA
CASSLPLNSGGTDTQYF
TGTGCCAGTAGTCTACCCCTTAATTCTGGAGGAACAGATACGCAGTATTTT
>14|TRBJ1-6|once|TRBV7-2|NA
CASSPGTYNSPLHF
TGTGCCAGCAGCCCTGGCACCTATAATTCACCCCTCCACTTT
>14|TRBJ1-2|once|TRBV6-6|NA
CASSYGQAPYGYTF
TGTGCCAGCAGTTACGGGCAGGCGCCCTATGGCTACACCTTC
>15|TRBJ2-5|NA|TRBV14|NA
CASGPLASRQETQYF
TGTGCCAGCGGGCCGCTCGCGAGCAGACAAGAGACCCAGTACTTC
>16|TRBJ2-2|NA|TRBV29-1|TRBD2
CSVQGLAGENTGELFF
TGCAGCGTTCAGGGACTAGCGGGAGAAAACACCGGGGAGCTGTTTTTT
>15|TRBJ2-7|NA|TRBV29-1|TRBD1
CSVAGTGGASYEQYF
TGCAGCGTCGCCGGGACAGGGGGCGCCTCCTACGAGCAGTACTTC
>14|TRBJ2-1|NA|TRBV29-1|TRBD2
CSGLRLAGVNEQFF
TGCAGCGGACTTCGACTAGCGGGAGTCAATGAGCAGTTCTTC
>15|TRBJ1-6|NA|TRBV11-2|NA
CASSFSRGMISPLHF
TGTGCCAGCAGCTTTAGTAGGGGGATGATTTCACCCCTCCACTTT
>13|TRBJ1-4|few|TRBV29-1|TRBD1
CSVGTGLSEKLFF
TGCAGCGTTGGGACAGGGCTAAGTGAAAAACTGTTTTTT
>14|TRBJ1-2|NA|TRBV27|NA
CASSFEAGIYGYTF
TGTGCCAGCAGTTTCGAGGCAGGCATCTATGGCTACACCTTC
>19|TRBJ2-6|NA|TRBV10-2|TRBD1
CASSEVTGTGISGANVLTF
TGCGCCAGCAGTGAAGTAACGGGGACAGGTATCTCTGGGGCCAACGTCCTGACTTTC
>13|TRBJ2-7|NA|TRBV27|TRBD1
CASTRTGTHEQYF
TGTGCCAGCACCAGGACAGGTACCCACGAGCAGTACTTC
>15|TRBJ1-3|few|TRBV5-6|NA
CASSLVRQHGNTIYF
TGTGCCAGCAGCTTGGTGCGGCAGCATGGAAACACCATATATTTT
>13|TRBJ1-2|NA|TRBV29-1|TRBD1
CSVAQGAWDGYTF
TGCAGCGTTGCACAGGGGGCCTGGGATGGCTACACCTTC
>16|TRBJ2-7|NA|TRBV7-6|NA
CASSPAGIEGHHEQYF
TGTGCCAGCAGCCCCGCAGGCATTGAGGGTCACCACGAGCAGTACTTC
>16|TRBJ2-7|NA|TRBV11-1|NA
CASSLVLGMRLHEQYF
TGTGCCAGCAGCTTAGTTCTGGGGATGCGCCTTCACGAGCAGTACTTC
>17|TRBJ2-5|NA|TRBV9|TRBD1
CASSAGRRQGAQETQYF
TGTGCCAGCAGCGCGGGGAGGAGACAGGGGGCTCAAGAGACCCAGTACTTC
>14|TRBJ2-7|few|TRBV4-1|NA
CASSPRTPSYEQYF
TGCGCCAGCAGCCCCCGGACTCCTTCCTACGAGCAGTACTTC